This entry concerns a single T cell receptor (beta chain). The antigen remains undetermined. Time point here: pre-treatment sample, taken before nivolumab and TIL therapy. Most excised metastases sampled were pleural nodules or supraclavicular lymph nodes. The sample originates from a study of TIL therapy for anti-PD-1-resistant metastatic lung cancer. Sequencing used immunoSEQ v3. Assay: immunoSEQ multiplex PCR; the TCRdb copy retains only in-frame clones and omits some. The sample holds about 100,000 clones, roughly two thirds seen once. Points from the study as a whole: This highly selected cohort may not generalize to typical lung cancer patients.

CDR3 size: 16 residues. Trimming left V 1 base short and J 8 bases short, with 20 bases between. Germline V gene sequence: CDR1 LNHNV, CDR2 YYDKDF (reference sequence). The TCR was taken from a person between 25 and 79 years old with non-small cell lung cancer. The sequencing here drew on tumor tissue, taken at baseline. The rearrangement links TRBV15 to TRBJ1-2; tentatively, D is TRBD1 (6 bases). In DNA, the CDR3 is TGTGCCACCAGCAGAGCTTTATCAGGGGCAGGCGGGGGCTACACCTTC. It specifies CATSRALSGAGGGYTF. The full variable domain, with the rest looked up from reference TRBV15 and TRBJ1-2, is DAMVIQNPRYQVTQFGKPVTLSCSQTLNHNVMYWYQQKSSQAPKLLFHYYDKDFNNEADTPDNFQSRRPNTSFCFLDIRSPGLGDTAMYLCATSRALSGAGGGYTFGSGTRLTVV.